This entry lists 10 T cell receptor beta chains sequenced from one sample in a study of blood T cell repertoires in COVID-19. Generated by immunoSEQ multiplex PCR, the TCRdb table keeps only in-frame clones and is missing some. The sample includes about 200,000 clones, 70% to 90% seen only once; the top ten take over 2.5%. The sequenced sample was peripheral blood. These receptors originate from a man aged 60-69 years with acute or convalescent COVID-19.

This chain joins TRBV5-4 and TRBJ2-5; 7 nucleotides line up with TRBD1. The CDR3 consists of 13 residues. V was clipped by 2 bases and J by 4 bases; unmatched bases: 2. The germline V gene has CDR1 SGHNT and CDR2 YYREEE (reference sequence). The CDR3 sequence: CASSLRTGETQYF. In DNA form, the CDR3 reads TGTGCCAGCAGCTTAAGGACAGGAGAGACCCAGTACTTC.

The rearrangement links TRBV6-1 to TRBJ2-3; 8 nucleotides agree with TRBD2. The CDR3 has 14 amino acids. Germline V gene sequence: CDR1 MNHNS, CDR2 SASEGT. V trimming: 6 bases; J trimming: 0 bases; junction bases outside the gene matches: 2. CDR3 loop: CASSGLASTDTQYF. In nucleotides, the CDR3 is TGTGCCAGCAGCGGACTAGCAAGCACAGATACGCAGTATTTT.

The rearrangement links TRBV19 to TRBJ2-6; 11 nucleotides line up with TRBD2. The V gene end was trimmed by 3 bases and the J gene end by 2 bases; junction bases not matched to a gene: 15. The V gene's germline CDR1 is LNHDA and CDR2 SQIVND (reference sequence). The CDR3 loop spans 21 amino acids. CDR3 sequence (DNA): TGTGCCAGTAGTATGGGGGCTCTGCGTAGCGGGAGGGCTACTGGGGCCAACGTCCTGACTTTC. Translation: CASSMGALRSGRATGANVLTF.

This rearrangement joins TRBV9 to TRBJ2-1; TRBD2 matches at 8 bases. Germline CDR1 is SGDLS and CDR2 is YYNGEE. The CDR3 extends over 15 amino acids. J was trimmed by 0 bases and V by 3 bases; bases with no gene match: 2. CDR3 in amino acids: CASSGGTSSYNEQFF. In nucleotides, the CDR3 is TGTGCCAGCAGCGGAGGGACTAGCTCCTACAATGAGCAGTTCTTC.

This clone was picked up a small number of times. The chain couples TRBV7-9 to TRBJ2-2; D gene uncertain. V lost 5 bases and J 6 bases, leaving 7 bases between the germline ends. The CDR3 length is 12 residues. Germline CDR1 is SEHNR and CDR2 is FQNEAQ (reference sequence). In nucleotides, the CDR3 is TGTGCCAGCAGCCCAAGCGCCGGGGAGCTGTTTTTT. Translated, it gives CASSPSAGELFF.

The chain carries TRBV25-1 and TRBJ2-3, with 13 bases identical to TRBD2. Trimming cost V 9 bases and J 2 bases; bases outside gene matches: 8. Looked up from germline, CDR1 is MGHDK and CDR2 is SYGVNS. The length of the CDR3 is 16 residues. CDR3 loop: CASSRLAGGHTDTQYF. The CDR3 DNA sequence: TGTGCCAGTTCCCGACTAGCGGGAGGCCACACAGATACGCAGTATTTT.

This clone was counted between two and nine times. Distinct nucleotide sequences in the sample also encode this CDR3. This chain joins TRBV5-1 and TRBJ1-4; a possible D gene is TRBD1 (5 bases). The CDR3 totals 14 residues. Germline CDR1 SGHRS, CDR2 YFSETQ. V was clipped by 2 bases and J by 2 bases, with 7 bases between them. CDR3 in DNA: TGCGCCAGCAGCTTCGGGGGTACTAATGAAAAACTGTTTTTT. Its translation is CASSFGGTNEKLFF.

This clone was found a few times. The CDR3 is CASSAYGQGASYGYTF. The CDR3 DNA reads TGTGCCAGCAGCGCCTATGGACAGGGGGCGAGCTATGGCTACACCTTC. The gene calls are TRBV6-6 and TRBJ1-2; 11 nucleotides align to TRBD1. V was pared by 6 bases and J by 4 bases, with 10 bases of the junction left unmatched. Germline loops: CDR1 MNHNY, CDR2 SVGAGI (reference sequence). The CDR3 contains 16 residues.

The gene calls are TRBV9 and TRBJ1-5, with D perhaps TRBD1 (5 bases). V was clipped by 3 bases and J by 5 bases, with 12 bases between them. Germline V gene lookup returns CDR1 SGDLS and CDR2 YYNGEE. The CDR3 loop spans 14 amino acids. CDR3 protein: CASSATGRDQPQHF. The CDR3 region has the DNA TGTGCCAGCAGCGCCACAGGTCGGGATCAGCCCCAGCATTTT.

The rearrangement links TRBV11-2 to TRBJ2-3, with D possibly matching TRBD2 (5 bases). The germline V and J ends were trimmed by 7 bases and 14 bases, with 19 bases remaining between them. Germline CDR1 is SGHAT and CDR2 is FQNNGV. CDR3 size: 12 residues. CDR3 sequence reads: CASTVLRGSRYF. DNA for the CDR3: TGTGCCAGCACCGTTCTGAGAGGGTCCCGGTATTTT. The whole variable domain, remainder taken from reference TRBV11-2 and TRBJ2-3, is EAGVAQSPRYKIIEKRQSVAFWCNPISGHATLYWYQQILGQGPKLLIQFQNNGVVDDSQLPKDRFSAERLKGVDSTLKIQPAKLEDSAVYLCASTVLRGSRYFGPGTRLTVL.